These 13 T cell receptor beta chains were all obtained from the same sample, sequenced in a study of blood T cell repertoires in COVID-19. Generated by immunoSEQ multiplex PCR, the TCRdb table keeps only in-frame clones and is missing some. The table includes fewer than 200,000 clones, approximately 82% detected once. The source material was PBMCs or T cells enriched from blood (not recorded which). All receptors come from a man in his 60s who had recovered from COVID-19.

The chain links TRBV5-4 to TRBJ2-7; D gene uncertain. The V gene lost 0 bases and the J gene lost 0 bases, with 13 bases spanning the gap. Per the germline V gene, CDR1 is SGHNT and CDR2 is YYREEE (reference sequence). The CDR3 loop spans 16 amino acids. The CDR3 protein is CASSLGAEPDSYEQYF. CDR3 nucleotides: TGTGCCAGCAGCTTGGGTGCGGAGCCCGACTCCTACGAGCAGTACTTC.

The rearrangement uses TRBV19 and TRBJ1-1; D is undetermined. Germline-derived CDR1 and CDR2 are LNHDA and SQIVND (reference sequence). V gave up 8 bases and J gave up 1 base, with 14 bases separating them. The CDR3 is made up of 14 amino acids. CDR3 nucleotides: TGTGCCAGTCACCCCGGGATCCCGAACACTGAAGCTTTCTTT. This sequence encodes CASHPGIPNTEAFF.

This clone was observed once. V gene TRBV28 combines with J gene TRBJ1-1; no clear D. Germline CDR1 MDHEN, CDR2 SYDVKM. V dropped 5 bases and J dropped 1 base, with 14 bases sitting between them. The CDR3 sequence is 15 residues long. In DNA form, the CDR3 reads TGTGCCAGCAGTCCAGGTCGCGTTAAGAACACTGAAGCTTTCTTT. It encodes CASSPGRVKNTEAFF.

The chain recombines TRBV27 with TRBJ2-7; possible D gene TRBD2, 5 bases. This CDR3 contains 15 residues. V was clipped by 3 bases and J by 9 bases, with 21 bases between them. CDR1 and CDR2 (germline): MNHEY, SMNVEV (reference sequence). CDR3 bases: TGTGCCAGCAGTTTGTCCCTAGACCGGATTGGAGGGCAGTACTTC. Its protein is CASSLSLDRIGGQYF.

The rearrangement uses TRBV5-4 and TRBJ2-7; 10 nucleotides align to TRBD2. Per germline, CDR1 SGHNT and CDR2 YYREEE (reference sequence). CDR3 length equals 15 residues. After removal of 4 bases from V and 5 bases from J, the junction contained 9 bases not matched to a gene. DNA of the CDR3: TGTGCCAGCAGCACTAGCGGGAACCCCCTTAACGAGCAGTACTTC. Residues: CASSTSGNPLNEQYF.

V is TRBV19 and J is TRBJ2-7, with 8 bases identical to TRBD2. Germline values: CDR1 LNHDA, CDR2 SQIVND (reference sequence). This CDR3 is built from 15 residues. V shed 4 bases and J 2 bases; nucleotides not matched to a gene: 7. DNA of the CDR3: TGTGCCAGTAGTAGACTGGCGGGAGGCGCCTACGAGCAGTACTTC. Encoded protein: CASSRLAGGAYEQYF.

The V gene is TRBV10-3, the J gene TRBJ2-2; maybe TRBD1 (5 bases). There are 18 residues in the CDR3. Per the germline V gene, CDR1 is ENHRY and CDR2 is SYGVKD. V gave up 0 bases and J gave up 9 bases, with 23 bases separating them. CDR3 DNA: TGTGCCATCAGTGAGTCACCCCAAGACAGTACCCGACGTCGGGAGCTGTTTTTT. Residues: CAISESPQDSTRRRELFF.

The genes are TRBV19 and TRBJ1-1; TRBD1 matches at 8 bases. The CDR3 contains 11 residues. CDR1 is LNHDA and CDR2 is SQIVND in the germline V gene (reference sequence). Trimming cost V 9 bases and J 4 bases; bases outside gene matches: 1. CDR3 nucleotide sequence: TGTGCCAGGACAGGGGCCACTGAAGCTTTCTTT. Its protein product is CARTGATEAFF.

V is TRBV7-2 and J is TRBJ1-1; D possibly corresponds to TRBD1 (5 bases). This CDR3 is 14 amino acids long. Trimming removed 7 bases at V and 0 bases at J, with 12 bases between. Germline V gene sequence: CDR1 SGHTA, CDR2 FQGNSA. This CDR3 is CASMQGFMNTEAFF. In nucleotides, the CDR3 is TGTGCCAGCATGCAGGGATTCATGAACACTGAAGCTTTCTTT. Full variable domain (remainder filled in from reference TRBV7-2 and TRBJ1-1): GAGVSQSPSNKVTEKGKDVELRCDPISGHTALYWYRQSLGQGLEFLIYFQGNSAPDKSGLPSDRFSAERTGGSVSTLTIQRTQQEDSAVYLCASMQGFMNTEAFFGQGTRLTVV.

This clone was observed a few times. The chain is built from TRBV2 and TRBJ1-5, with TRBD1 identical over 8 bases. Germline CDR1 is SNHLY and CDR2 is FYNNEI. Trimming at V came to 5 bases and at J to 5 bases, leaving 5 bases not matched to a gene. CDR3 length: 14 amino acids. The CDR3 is CASSRGTGDQPQHF. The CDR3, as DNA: TGTGCCAGCAGTCGCGGGACAGGCGATCAGCCCCAGCATTTT.

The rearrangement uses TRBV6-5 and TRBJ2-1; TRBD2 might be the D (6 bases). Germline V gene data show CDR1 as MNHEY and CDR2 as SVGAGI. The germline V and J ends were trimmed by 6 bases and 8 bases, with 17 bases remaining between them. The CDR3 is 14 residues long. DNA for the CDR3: TGTGCCAGCAGGGGACTTCGAGGGAGCGATGAGCAGTTCTTC. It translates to CASRGLRGSDEQFF.

In DNA, the CDR3 is TGTGCCAGCAGCGCGACAGGGGACCTCAATCAGCCCCAGCATTTT. The encoded protein is CASSATGDLNQPQHF. The chain uses TRBV5-6 and TRBJ1-5, with 8 bases aligning to TRBD1. After removal of 4 bases from V and 3 bases from J, the junction contained 6 bases not matched to a gene. From germline, CDR1 is SGHDT and CDR2 YYEEEE. CDR3 length equals 15 residues.

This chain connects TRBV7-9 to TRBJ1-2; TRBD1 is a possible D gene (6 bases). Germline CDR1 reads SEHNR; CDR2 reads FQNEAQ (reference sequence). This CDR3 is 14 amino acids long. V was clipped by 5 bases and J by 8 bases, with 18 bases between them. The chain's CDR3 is CASSRDTLSMGYTF. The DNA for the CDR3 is TGTGCCAGCAGCCGGGACACCTTGTCTATGGGCTACACCTTC. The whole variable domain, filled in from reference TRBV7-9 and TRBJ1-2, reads DTGVSQNPRHKITKRGQNVTFRCDPISEHNRLYWYRQTLGQGPEFLTYFQNEAQLEKSRLLSDRFSAERPKGSFSTLEIQRTEQGDSAMYLCASSRDTLSMGYTFGSGTRLTVV.